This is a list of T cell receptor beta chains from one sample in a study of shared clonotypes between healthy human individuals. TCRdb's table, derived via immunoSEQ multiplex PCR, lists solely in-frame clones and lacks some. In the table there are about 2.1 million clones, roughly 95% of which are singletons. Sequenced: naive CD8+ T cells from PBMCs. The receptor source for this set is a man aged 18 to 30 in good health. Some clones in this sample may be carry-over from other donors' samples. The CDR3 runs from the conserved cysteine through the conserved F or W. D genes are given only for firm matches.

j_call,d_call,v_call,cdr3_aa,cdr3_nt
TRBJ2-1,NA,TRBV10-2,CASIHAGKKEQFF,TGCGCCAGCATCCATGCAGGGAAGAAAGAGCAGTTCTTC
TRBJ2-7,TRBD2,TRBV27,CASSSPGLAGTYEQYF,TGTGCCAGCAGTTCCCCGGGACTAGCGGGCACCTACGAGCAGTACTTC
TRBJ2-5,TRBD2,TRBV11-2,CASSLGTSGPGETQYF,TGTGCCAGCAGCTTGGGAACTAGCGGGCCGGGGGAGACCCAGTACTTC
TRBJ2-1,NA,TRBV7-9,CASSLARRGLGAFF,TGTGCCAGCAGCTTAGCGAGACGGGGACTGGGTGCATTCTTC
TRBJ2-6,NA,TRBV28,CASTGPLEGANVLTF,TGTGCCAGCACCGGGCCTCTGGAAGGGGCCAACGTCCTGACTTTC
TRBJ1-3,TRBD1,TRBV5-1,CASSPGTGASGNTIYF,TGCGCCAGCAGCCCCGGGACAGGCGCCTCTGGAAACACCATATATTTT
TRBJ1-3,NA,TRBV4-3,CASSQAPGYTIYF,TGCGCCAGCAGCCAAGCTCCTGGTTACACCATATATTTT
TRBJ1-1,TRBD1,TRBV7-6,CASSSRGRSENTEAFF,TGTGCCAGCAGTAGTAGGGGGCGCTCGGAGAACACTGAAGCTTTCTTT
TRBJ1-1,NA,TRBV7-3,CASSLLGGTEAFF,TGTGCCAGCAGCTTATTAGGGGGCACTGAAGCTTTCTTT
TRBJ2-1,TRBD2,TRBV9,CASSVDVGGSGNEQFF,TGTGCCAGCAGCGTAGACGTCGGGGGGTCTGGCAATGAGCAGTTCTTC